This T cell receptor (beta chain) was sequenced in a study of control samples from healthy donors and cancer patients. Trimming took 3 bases from V and 5 from J, leaving 10 bases between them. Germline V CDR1 and CDR2: GTSNPN, SVGIG (reference sequence). The CDR3 has 12 residues. Data came from immunoSEQ multiplex PCR; TCRdb stores just in-frame clones and leaves some out. The table has about 40,000 clones, roughly 92% seen once. The clonotype comes from a woman aged 50 to 60 in good health. What was sequenced was blood. This rearrangement joins TRBV30 to TRBJ1-2; unclear D gene. The CDR3 reads CAWSGTSYGYTF. The CDR3 bases are TGTGCCTGGAGCGGCACCTCATATGGCTACACCTTC.